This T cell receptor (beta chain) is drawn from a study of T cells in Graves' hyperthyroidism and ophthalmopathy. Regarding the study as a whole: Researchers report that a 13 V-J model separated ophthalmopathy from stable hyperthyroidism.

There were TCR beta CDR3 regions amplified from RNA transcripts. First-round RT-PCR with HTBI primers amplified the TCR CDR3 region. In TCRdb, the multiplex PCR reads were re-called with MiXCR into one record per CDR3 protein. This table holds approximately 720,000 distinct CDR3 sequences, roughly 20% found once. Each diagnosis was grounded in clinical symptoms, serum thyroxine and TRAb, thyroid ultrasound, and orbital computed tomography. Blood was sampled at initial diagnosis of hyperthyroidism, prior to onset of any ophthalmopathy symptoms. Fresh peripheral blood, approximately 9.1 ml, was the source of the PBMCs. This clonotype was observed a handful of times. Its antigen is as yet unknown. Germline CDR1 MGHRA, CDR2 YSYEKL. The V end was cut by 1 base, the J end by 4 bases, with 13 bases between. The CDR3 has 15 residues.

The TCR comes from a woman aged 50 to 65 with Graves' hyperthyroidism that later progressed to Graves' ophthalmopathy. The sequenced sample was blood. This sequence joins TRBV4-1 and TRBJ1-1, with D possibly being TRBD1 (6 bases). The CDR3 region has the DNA TGCGCCAGCAGCCAAGGAGACAGGAGGGCCACTGAAGCTTTCTTT. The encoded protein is CASSQGDRRATEAFF.